These T cell receptor beta chains were read from a single sample in a study of early stage breast cancer tumors. TCRdb keeps only in-frame clones here, not all; method: immunoSEQ multiplex PCR. Of 25,000 to 35,000 clones listed, 80% are singletons. Sequencing was carried out using blood. The source of these receptors is a person aged 55-75 years with breast cancer. The CDR3 runs from the conserved cysteine through the conserved F or W. A D gene is named only where the DNA matches it firmly. The listing skips clone size in some rows; elsewhere it reads once, few, many or a size class.

>TRBJ2-7|.|TRBV7-8|15|TRBD1
CASSLGRRGPYEQYF
TGTGCCAGCAGCCTAGGGCGCAGGGGGCCCTACGAGCAGTACTTC
>TRBJ2-5|.|TRBV30|13|TRBD2
CACSSGVRETQYF
TGTGCCTGTTCTAGCGGCGTAAGGGAGACCCAGTACTTC
>TRBJ2-2|.|TRBV2|15|TRBD1
CASSSRTGVTGELFF
TGTGCCAGCAGTTCGCGGACAGGGGTAACCGGGGAGCTGTTTTTT
>TRBJ1-2|.|TRBV28|13|.
CASTPPLYYGYTF
TGTGCCAGCACTCCTCCCCTATACTATGGCTACACCTTC
>TRBJ2-7|.|TRBV5-4|13|TRBD2
CASSKRDLYEQYF
TGTGCCAGCAGCAAGCGGGATTTATACGAGCAGTACTTC
>TRBJ2-7|.|TRBV9|14|.
CASSVGGQGYEQYF
TGTGCCAGCAGCGTAGGAGGCCAGGGCTACGAGCAGTACTTC
>TRBJ1-1|.|TRBV5-6|11|.
CASPRGGEAFF
TGTGCCAGCCCTAGAGGAGGCGAAGCTTTCTTT
>TRBJ1-5|.|TRBV19|17|.
CASSLQGTTGGNQPQHF
TGTGCCAGTAGTCTGCAGGGGACTACGGGGGGCAATCAGCCCCAGCATTTT
>TRBJ2-7|.|TRBV28|15|.
CASSRSGGHSYEQYF
TGTGCCAGCAGCCGGTCCGGGGGGCACTCCTACGAGCAGTACTTC
>TRBJ2-3|once|TRBV7-3|16|TRBD2
CASSLAASGRWDTQYF
TGTGCCAGCAGCTTAGCCGCTAGCGGGAGATGGGATACGCAGTATTTT
>TRBJ2-3|.|TRBV18|15|TRBD2
CASSPGAGGQDTQYF
TGTGCCAGCTCCCCGGGCGCGGGAGGCCAAGATACGCAGTATTTT
>TRBJ2-1|.|TRBV4-2|16|.
CASSQGMGVTQNEQFF
TGTGCCAGCAGTCAAGGAATGGGAGTCACACAAAATGAGCAGTTCTTC
>TRBJ2-5|once|TRBV6-5|14|.
CASSSIDARETQYF
TGTGCCAGCAGCTCTATAGACGCTAGGGAGACCCAGTACTTC
>TRBJ2-5|once|TRBV5-4|14|.
CASSLVLARETQYF
TGTGCCAGCAGTTTGGTTCTGGCCAGGGAGACCCAGTACTTC
>TRBJ2-1|.|TRBV19|18|TRBD2
CASSKGRPSGRSAEEQFF
TGTGCCAGTAGTAAGGGGCGACCTAGCGGGAGATCTGCGGAAGAGCAGTTCTTC
>TRBJ1-2|few|TRBV6-5|13|TRBD1
CASSFTGDYGYTF
TGTGCCAGCAGTTTCACAGGGGACTATGGCTACACCTTC
>TRBJ2-7|.|TRBV30|17|.
CAWSPTPYSPDPYEQYF
TGTGCCTGGAGTCCCACCCCCTACAGCCCCGATCCCTACGAGCAGTACTTC
>TRBJ2-7|few|TRBV18|14|.
CASSPQGGAYEQYF
TGTGCCAGCTCACCGCAAGGCGGTGCCTACGAGCAGTACTTC
>TRBJ2-5|.|TRBV7-9|14|TRBD2
CASSLEAGGETQYF
TGTGCCAGCAGCTTAGAAGCGGGAGGGGAGACCCAGTACTTC
>TRBJ2-4|.|TRBV11-2|13|TRBD1
CASSLDQGDIQYF
TGTGCCAGCAGCTTAGATCAGGGGGACATTCAGTACTTC
>TRBJ2-7|.|TRBV28|16|TRBD1
CASSSPRQGNSYEQYF
TGTGCCAGCAGTTCCCCGAGACAGGGCAACTCCTACGAGCAGTACTTC
>TRBJ1-2|.|TRBV2|15|.
CASRRTGENNYGYTF
TGTGCCAGCAGACGTACAGGAGAAAATAACTATGGCTACACCTTC
>TRBJ1-5|.|TRBV7-8|15|.
CASSSVGGSNQPQHF
TGTGCCAGCAGCTCAGTTGGGGGCAGCAATCAGCCCCAGCATTTT
>TRBJ1-1|.|TRBV9|13|.
CASSVRGSTEAFF
TGTGCCAGCAGCGTAAGGGGGAGCACTGAAGCTTTCTTT
>TRBJ1-3|.|TRBV11-3|15|TRBD1
CASSPGQGPGNTIYF
TGTGCCAGCAGCCCAGGACAGGGCCCTGGAAACACCATATATTTT
>TRBJ2-5|.|TRBV5-1|15|.
CASSPRMGQQETQYF
TGCGCCAGCAGCCCCCGGATGGGACAACAAGAGACCCAGTACTTC
>TRBJ2-7|.|TRBV19|12|.
CASSIVESEQYF
TGTGCCAGTAGTATAGTGGAGTCCGAGCAGTACTTC